This T cell receptor beta chain was sequenced in a study of OX40 agonist ivuxolimab in advanced cancers. Data came from immunoSEQ multiplex PCR; TCRdb stores just in-frame clones and leaves some out. This repertoire shows tens of thousands of clones, approximately 86% found once; its top ten account for 31%. The CDR3 contains 14 residues. Trimming took 3 bases from V and 2 from J; bases not matched to a gene: 4. Per the germline V gene, CDR1 is MNHEY and CDR2 is SMNVEV (reference sequence). The sequence came from an adult with an advanced solid tumor such as melanoma, head and neck, liver or kidney cancer. The sequencing used CD4+ or CD8+ T cells sorted from blood, collected in a trial of the OX40 agonist ivuxolimab. The V and J genes are TRBV27 and TRBJ2-7, with 7 bases matching TRBD2. The CDR3 sequence is CASSLGTNAYEQYF. The CDR3 nucleotides read TGTGCCAGCAGTTTGGGGACTAATGCCTACGAGCAGTACTTC.